These 23 T cell receptor beta chains share one sample of origin, sequenced in a study of T cell repertoires in cytomegalovirus infection. These TCRs are of unknown antigen specificity. TCRdb reprocessed the reads via MiXCR and lists one record per CDR3 protein. This sample has about 900,000 distinct CDR3 sequences, with around 29% found just once. Specimen: cultured CD8+ T cells from PBMCs, collected from culture after CMV antigen stimulation. Receptor source: a human donor in good health (CMV status not recorded). Some clones in this sample may be carry-over from other donors' samples.

J is TRBJ2-1 and V is TRBV4-2; perhaps TRBD2 as D (5 bases). V lost 0 bases, J lost 5 bases, and 20 bases lay in between. The germline V gene encodes CDR1 LGHNA and CDR2 YNFKEQ. The CDR3 is 18 residues long. This CDR3 reads CASSQEIVWTDANNEQFF. The CDR3 nucleotides are TGTGCCAGCAGCCAAGAGATAGTTTGGACTGATGCCAACAATGAGCAGTTCTTC.

In this sample, this clonotype turned up a few times. The chain employs TRBV7-9 and TRBJ2-5; possibly TRBD1 for D (5 bases). Deletions cut 7 bases from V and 1 base from J, with 13 bases between. CDR1 and CDR2 from the germline V gene are SEHNR and FQNEAQ (reference sequence). CDR3 length: 14 amino acids. The CDR3 bases are TGTGCCAGCACGTCGACAGCCGTCCAAGAGACCCAGTACTTC. Protein sequence: CASTSTAVQETQYF.

This rearrangement joins TRBV5-1 to TRBJ2-7; D could derive from TRBD1 or TRBD2 (5 bases each). CDR3 length: 14 residues. Trimming took 4 bases from V and 6 from J, leaving 17 bases between them. CDR1 and CDR2 from the germline V gene are SGHRS and YFSETQ. CDR3 sequence reads: CASSVSGPGTEQYF. The CDR3 nucleotides read TGCGCCAGCAGCGTTTCCGGGCCCGGGACCGAGCAGTACTTC.

With respect to this clonotype: The conserved phenylalanine or tryptophan normally closing the CDR3 is absent here, so this likely arose from a read error. The chain links TRBV10-3 to TRBJ1-1; D remains unclear. Trimming cost V 3 bases and J 5 bases, with 10 bases left between them. The germline gives CDR1 ENHRY, CDR2 SYGVKD. The CDR3 is made up of 13 amino acids. In nucleotides, the CDR3 is TGTGCCATCAGTGACTTCGAGCGAACTGAAGCTTTCTCT. Encoded protein: CAISDFERTEAFS.

The rearrangement links TRBV12-3 or TRBV12-4 to TRBJ1-3; D remains ambiguous. The CDR3 totals 12 residues. The germline V and J ends were trimmed by 7 bases and 5 bases, with 9 bases remaining between them. CDR3 loop: CASINQRNTIYF. The DNA of the CDR3 is TGTGCCAGCATTAACCAGAGAAACACCATATATTTT.

This rearrangement joins TRBV4-1 to TRBJ2-7; 10 nucleotides match TRBD2. The CDR3 is made up of 15 amino acids. The V gene's germline CDR1 is MGHRA and CDR2 YSYEKL. After removal of 1 base from V and 3 bases from J, the junction contained 3 bases not matched to a gene. Written as DNA, the CDR3 is TGCGCCAGCAGCCAAGCGATAGCGGGGGGCTACGAGCAGTACTTC. Its protein is CASSQAIAGGYEQYF.

This chain links TRBV11-3 with TRBJ2-5; 12 positions match TRBD1. The germline V gene encodes CDR1 SGHNT and CDR2 YENEEA. The V gene end was trimmed by 5 bases and the J gene end by 5 bases; junction bases not matched to a gene: 6. This CDR3 is built from 15 residues. CDR3 loop: CASSARDRGLETQYF. In DNA form, the CDR3 reads TGTGCCAGCAGCGCCCGGGACAGGGGGCTGGAGACCCAGTACTTC.

V and J are TRBV28 and TRBJ2-5; a weak D match, TRBD1 (6 bases). V was shortened by 4 bases and J by 1 base, with 13 bases between the two germline ends. This CDR3 is 15 amino acids long. In germline, CDR1 is MDHEN, CDR2 SYDVKM. In nucleotides, the CDR3 is TGTGCCAGCAGTTCCTCCTCACAGGGCCAAGAGACCCAGTACTTC. Its translation is CASSSSSQGQETQYF. The variable domain in full, completed from reference TRBV28 and TRBJ2-5, reads DVKVTQSSRYLVKRTGEKVFLECVQDMDHENMFWYRQDPGLGLRLIYFSYDVKMKEKGDIPEGYSVSREKKERFSLILESASTNQTSMYLCASSSSSQGQETQYFGPGTRLLVL.

The gene calls are TRBV20-1 and TRBJ2-7; D remains unclear. The V end was cut by 0 bases, the J end by 0 bases, with 15 bases between. The CDR3 contains 16 residues. CDR1 DFQATT and CDR2 SNEGSKA come from the germline V gene (reference sequence). Written as DNA, the CDR3 is TGCAGTGCTAGAGAACGCGGAGCCGGATCCTCCTACGAGCAGTACGTC. Translation gives CSARERGAGSSYEQYV.

Here the CDR3 DNA reads TGTGCCAGCAGAGGATCCGGGACTAGCGGCTCCTACGAGCAGTACGTC. Translated: CASRGSGTSGSYEQYV. V and J are TRBV6-1 and TRBJ2-7; 11 bases map to TRBD2. This CDR3 spans 16 amino acids. V lost 6 bases to trimming and J lost 0 bases; unmatched junction nucleotides: 7. The germline V gene has CDR1 MNHNS and CDR2 SASEGT.

The CDR3 coding sequence is TGTGCCAGCAGCGGCCGGGACTCAGGGTCGGATGAGCAGTTCTTC. The encoded protein is CASSGRDSGSDEQFF. The chain carries TRBV7-9 and TRBJ2-1; possibly TRBD2 for D (6 bases). V lost 5 bases and J 8 bases, leaving 19 bases between the germline ends. The germline CDR1 and CDR2 sequences are SEHNR and FQNEAQ (reference sequence). The CDR3 has 15 residues.

This clonotype was observed a handful of times. The rearrangement links TRBV6-5 to TRBJ1-3; D gene uncertain. This CDR3 is built from 16 residues. Trimming cost V 3 bases and J 0 bases, with 12 bases left between them. Germline values: CDR1 MNHEY, CDR2 SVGAGI. The CDR3 region is CASSYGVSGSGNTIYF. The CDR3 DNA is TGTGCCAGCAGTTATGGGGTATCCGGCTCTGGAAACACCATATATTTT.

V and J are TRBV6-6 and TRBJ1-2; TRBD1 matches 9 bases. Germline CDR1 is MNHNY and CDR2 is SVGAGI (reference sequence). V dropped 3 bases and J dropped 6; count of bases not matched to a gene: 14. This CDR3 spans 17 amino acids. CDR3 coding DNA: TGTGCCAGCAGTTATTTTCCGGGACAGGGACTGTTTGATGGCTACACCTTC. Its translation: CASSYFPGQGLFDGYTF.

Turning to this clonotype: Being one base from a much bigger clone, this may be a read error. The CDR3 region has the DNA TGTACCAGCAGCTTTAGCGGCGGAGGGGCCAACGTCCTGACTTTC. Translated: CTSSFSGGGANVLTF. This rearrangement joins TRBV7-8 to TRBJ2-6; a weak D match, TRBD2 (6 bases). The CDR3 runs 15 residues. The V gene's germline CDR1 is SGHVS and CDR2 FQNEAQ.

This clonotype was picked up many times. This rearrangement joins TRBV7-2 to TRBJ1-1; D not resolved. Germline loops: CDR1 SGHTA, CDR2 FQGNSA. CDR3 length: 15 amino acids. V lost 1 base and J 4 bases, leaving 13 bases between the germline ends. The CDR3 sequence: CASSLGGTGRTEAFF. The CDR3 DNA follows: TGTGCCAGCAGCTTAGGAGGAACCGGACGCACTGAAGCTTTCTTT.

At least ten counts were recorded for this clonotype. The chain joins TRBV7-6 to TRBJ2-7; TRBD1 matches 7 bases. The CDR3 loop spans 15 amino acids. With V trimmed by 1 base and J by 2 bases, 5 bases remained unmatched. CDR1 SGHVS and CDR2 FNYEAQ come from the germline V gene. The CDR3 loop reads CASSLGATGAYEQYF. The DNA for the CDR3 is TGTGCCAGCAGCTTAGGTGCAACAGGGGCCTACGAGCAGTACTTC.

This clonotype appeared a few times. The chain uses TRBV2 and TRBJ1-2; D is unresolved. Trimming cost V 10 bases and J 3 bases, with 21 bases left between them. Germline V lookup: CDR1 SNHLY, CDR2 FYNNEI. CDR3 size: 15 residues. CDR3 coding DNA: TGTGCCATCTTCTCAGGCTCCGTTTTGGACTATGGCTACACCTTC. It is translated as CAIFSGSVLDYGYTF.

This clonotype was observed a few times. The rearrangement links TRBV6-6 to TRBJ2-6; possibly TRBD1 or TRBD2 for D (5 bases each). Germline CDR1 MNHNY, CDR2 SVGAGI (reference sequence). The CDR3 covers 15 residues. V dropped 1 base and J dropped 2 bases, with 6 bases sitting between them. The CDR3 spells CASSYLGAGANVLTF. CDR3 bases: TGTGCCAGCAGTTACTTGGGGGCTGGGGCCAACGTCCTGACTTTC.

The gene calls are TRBV7-9 and TRBJ2-3; 8 nucleotides agree with TRBD1. In germline, CDR1 is SEHNR, CDR2 FQNEAQ (reference sequence). The CDR3 runs to 15 residues. Trimming removed 6 bases from V and 2 bases from J; junction bases left unmatched: 7. In nucleotides, the CDR3 is TGTGCCAGCAGGGGACAGGCCATATCCACAGATACGCAGTATTTT. Translating gives CASRGQAISTDTQYF.

The V and J genes are TRBV19 and TRBJ2-2, with unresolved D. The CDR3 covers 13 residues. With 11 bases removed from V and 7 bases from J, the gap between germline ends came to 17 bases. The germline gives CDR1 LNHDA, CDR2 SQIVND (reference sequence). The CDR3 spells CAARPGSVGELFF. The CDR3 coding sequence is TGTGCCGCGAGGCCAGGCTCGGTCGGGGAGCTGTTTTTT.

The chain recombines TRBV28 with TRBJ1-2; D is ambiguous. Trimming left V 2 bases short and J 6 bases short, with 10 bases between. This CDR3 is built from 13 residues. Looked up from germline, CDR1 is MDHEN and CDR2 is SYDVKM. DNA of the CDR3: TGTGCCAGCAGTTTAGGGATCTCCCATGGCTACACCTTC. This gives the protein CASSLGISHGYTF.

This clonotype was seen a handful of times. This chain links TRBV28 with TRBJ2-7; possibly TRBD1 for D (6 bases). The germline V gene encodes CDR1 MDHEN and CDR2 SYDVKM. This CDR3 contains 15 residues. The germline V and J ends were trimmed by 6 bases and 2 bases, with 17 bases remaining between them. CDR3 coding DNA: TGTGCCAGCAGGCCCGGGACAATGGCAACCTACGAGCAGTACTTC. Residues: CASRPGTMATYEQYF.

Ten or more counts support this clonotype. The chain employs TRBV6-1 and TRBJ2-1; 11 bases match TRBD2. CDR1 is MNHNS and CDR2 is SASEGT in the germline V gene. The CDR3 loop spans 18 amino acids. The V segment lost 4 bases and the J segment 4 bases; nucleotides outside the gene matches: 12. The CDR3 nucleotides read TGTGCCAGCAGTGTCGAAGACCAACTAGCGGGGGTGTACAATGAGCAGTTCTTC. This translates into CASSVEDQLAGVYNEQFF.